The 24 T cell receptor beta chains below all came from one sample that was sequenced in a study of regulatory T cells in long-lasting Graves disease. With iRepertoire HTBI primers and Arm-PCR of CDR3 regions, TCR beta libraries were built. MiXCR was run by TCRdb on the multiplex PCR reads, yielding one entry per CDR3 protein. In the table there are 350,000 to 400,000 distinct CDR3 sequences, around 15% of which are singletons. Time point in this sample: newly diagnosed GD, antithyroid drugs for less than 3 months. Following extraction of RNA from PBMCs, that RNA was used to make the TCR library. The sample was also linked to a second study, of T cells in Graves' hyperthyroidism and ophthalmopathy.

The material was peripheral blood mononuclear cells (PBMCs), obtained at new diagnosis, from a patient treated with antithyroid drugs. These receptor sequences come from a woman under 30 with Graves disease.

CDR3 bases: TGTGCCAGCAGTCTCCAGAGACAGGGGGCTAGGGAGCAGTACTTC. It specifies CASSLQRQGAREQYF. The V gene is TRBV27, the J gene TRBJ2-7; 10 bases map to TRBD1. Germline CDR1 and CDR2: MNHEY and SMNVEV (reference sequence). After removal of 5 bases from V and 7 bases from J, the junction contained 11 bases not matched to a gene. This CDR3 comprises 15 residues.

This clonotype was recorded many times. V is TRBV15 and J is TRBJ2-1, with a weak D call TRBD2 (6 bases). V shed 0 bases and J shed 8 bases, with 8 bases lying between them. CDR3 length equals 13 residues. Germline V gene sequence: CDR1 LNHNV, CDR2 YYDKDF (reference sequence). DNA for the CDR3: TGTGCCACCAGCAGAGATGGGGGGTATGAGCAGTTCTTC. Protein product: CATSRDGGYEQFF. The whole variable domain, remainder taken from reference TRBV15 and TRBJ2-1, is DAMVIQNPRYQVTQFGKPVTLSCSQTLNHNVMYWYQQKSSQAPKLLFHYYDKDFNNEADTPDNFQSRRPNTSFCFLDIRSPGLGDTAMYLCATSRDGGYEQFFGPGTRLTVL.

In the case of this clonotype: One end of the junction does not line up with germline, which may come from a read error. The J gene is TRBJ2-5, the V gene TRBV29-1; 8 bases match TRBD1. The length of the CDR3 is 14 residues. Germline loops: CDR1 SQVTM, CDR2 ANQGSEA. In DNA, the CDR3 is TGCAGCGTAGAAGACAGGGGTAGTCGAGAGACCCAGTACTTC. Encoded protein: CSVEDRGSRETQYF.

In this sample, this clonotype turned up many times. This chain joins TRBV11-1 and TRBJ2-7, with a tentative D call TRBD2 (6 bases). Germline V gene data show CDR1 as SGHAT and CDR2 as FQDESV (reference sequence). This CDR3 has 13 residues. Trimming cost V 3 bases and J 4 bases, with 10 bases left between them. The CDR3 bases are TGTGCCAGCAGCTTCGGGAGCGCGTACGAGCAGTACTTC. It yields the protein CASSFGSAYEQYF.

This clonotype was counted at least ten times. This chain connects TRBV5-1 to TRBJ1-2; D not resolved. The CDR3 has 14 residues. Germline assignment: CDR1 SGHRS and CDR2 YFSETQ. Between the trimmed V and J ends, which lost 0 bases and 0 bases, there was a span of 6 bases. This chain's CDR3 is CASSLDSANYGYTF. The CDR3 nucleotides read TGCGCCAGCAGCTTGGACAGCGCTAACTATGGCTACACCTTC.

This clonotype was found many times. The chain recombines TRBV28 with TRBJ2-3; possibly TRBD2 for D (6 bases). The DNA matches TRBJ2-5 better at its end, which makes the J call doubtful. This CDR3 contains 13 residues. The germline CDR1 and CDR2 sequences are MDHEN and SYDVKM. The CDR3 DNA reads TGTGCCAGCAGTGGCGGGGTAGGACAGACCCAGTACTTC. Amino acids: CASSGGVGQTQYF.

The J gene is TRBJ1-5, the V gene TRBV5-1, with 9 bases aligning to TRBD1. Germline CDR1 is SGHRS and CDR2 is YFSETQ. This CDR3 comprises 17 residues. Unmatched junction bases numbered 9, after V lost 5 bases and J lost 0 bases. The CDR3 here is CASSGTGRKNSNQPQHF. In DNA, the CDR3 is TGCGCCAGCAGTGGGACAGGGAGAAAGAATAGCAATCAGCCCCAGCATTTT.

The table lists this clonotype with a count of one. A read error is possible here, since a much larger clone lies one base away. V gene TRBV27 combines with J gene TRBJ2-3; D ambiguous. CDR3 length: 17 residues. Trimming shortened V by 5 bases and J by 6 bases, and 24 bases separated the two germline ends. Germline V gene lookup returns CDR1 MNHEY and CDR2 SMNVEV (reference sequence). CDR3 nucleotides: TGTGCCAGCAGTGATCCTCCGTCCAGCCACCAAAAGGATACGCAGTATTTT. It specifies CASSDPPSSHQKDTQYF.

V is TRBV7-2 and J is TRBJ1-4; D unclear. The CDR3 loop spans 18 amino acids. CDR1 and CDR2 from the germline V gene are SGHTA and FQGNSA. The V end was cut by 5 bases, the J end by 1 base, with 20 bases between. The CDR3 here is CASSPAQGAERTNEKLFF. In DNA, the CDR3 is TGTGCCAGCAGCCCCGCCCAAGGTGCTGAAAGAACTAATGAAAAACTGTTTTTT.

In its sample, this clonotype was seen many times. V and J are TRBV28 and TRBJ2-7; D is unresolved. CDR3 length: 12 amino acids. V was trimmed by 11 bases and J by 3 bases, leaving 14 bases between them. Germline CDR1 and CDR2: MDHEN and SYDVKM. The CDR3 here is CAVIGSGYEQYF. CDR3 DNA: TGTGCCGTTATTGGCTCGGGCTACGAGCAGTACTTC.

This clonotype has more than one count but fewer than ten. The gene calls are TRBV20-1 and TRBJ2-1; D may be TRBD2 (6 bases). CDR1 is DFQATT and CDR2 is SNEGSKA in the germline V gene (reference sequence). The CDR3 is 16 residues long. Trimming stripped 1 base from V and 0 bases from J, with 13 bases between. For the CDR3, the DNA is TGCAGTGCTAGAGTACTCGGGGGAAGCTCCTACAATGAGCAGTTCTTC. Translation: CSARVLGGSSYNEQFF.

The CDR3: CASSPQEHYGYTF. The CDR3 DNA reads TGTGCCAGCTCACCACAAGAACACTATGGCTACACCTTC. This chain joins TRBV18 and TRBJ1-2; no reliable D call. V was clipped by 1 base and J by 3 bases, with 6 bases between them. Germline CDR1 KGHSH, CDR2 LQKENI. The CDR3 totals 13 residues.

This clonotype was observed at least ten times. The chain recombines TRBV5-5 with TRBJ2-3; possibly TRBD1 for D (6 bases). Trimming pared 4 bases from V and 0 bases from J, leaving 18 bases between. CDR3 length equals 17 residues. Germline loops: CDR1 SGHKS, CDR2 YYEKEE (reference sequence). The chain's CDR3 is CASSLSRQATSTDTQYF. In DNA form, the CDR3 reads TGTGCCAGCAGCCTTTCAAGACAGGCCACTAGCACAGATACGCAGTATTTT.

This chain links TRBV6-1 with TRBJ2-2; no definite D call. The ends were cut back, 6 bases at V and 6 bases at J, with 14 bases in the middle. This CDR3 has 14 residues. Per the germline V gene, CDR1 is MNHNS and CDR2 is SASEGT. In DNA form, the CDR3 reads TGTGCCAGCAGCCCGGGCCTCTCCCCCGGGGAGCTGTTTTTT. Amino acid sequence: CASSPGLSPGELFF.

Only a few counts were recorded for this clonotype. This chain joins TRBV4-1 and TRBJ1-5; TRBD1 might be the D (5 bases). Deletions cut 4 bases from V and 5 bases from J, with 12 bases between. The CDR3 runs to 14 residues. CDR1 is MGHRA and CDR2 is YSYEKL in the germline V gene. This chain's CDR3 is CASSLRDGDQPQHF. The CDR3 DNA reads TGCGCCAGCAGCCTCCGGGACGGTGATCAGCCCCAGCATTTT.

The chain has TRBV9 and TRBJ2-3; D may match TRBD1 or TRBD2 (6 bases each). In germline, CDR1 is SGDLS, CDR2 YYNGEE. The CDR3 contains 15 residues. V dropped 3 bases and J dropped 1 base, with 12 bases sitting between them. CDR3 sequence: CASSGRGRGTDTQYF. In DNA, the CDR3 is TGTGCCAGCAGCGGGAGGGGGAGAGGCACAGATACGCAGTATTTT.

This clonotype showed up many times. The V call is TRBV2, the J call TRBJ2-5, with 10 bases aligning to TRBD1. The V and J ends lost 5 bases and 2 bases, in that order; junction bases with no gene match: 5. This CDR3 region has 15 residues. Germline values: CDR1 SNHLY, CDR2 FYNNEI. This CDR3 reads CASSTDRGSQETQYF. DNA of the CDR3: TGTGCCAGCAGTACGGACAGGGGGTCTCAAGAGACCCAGTACTTC.

This clonotype was seen ten or more times. The chain is built from TRBV28 and TRBJ1-2, with D uncertain. Germline V gives CDR1 MDHEN, CDR2 SYDVKM. There are 13 residues in the CDR3. Between the trimmed V and J ends, which lost 5 bases and 0 bases, there was a span of 7 bases. The CDR3: CASSIRANYGYTF. As DNA, the CDR3 is TGTGCCAGCAGTATTAGAGCTAACTATGGCTACACCTTC.

This clonotype has a count of ten or more. This chain connects TRBV30 to TRBJ1-1; D gene ambiguous. The ends were cut back, 3 bases at V and 1 base at J, with 9 bases in the middle. The CDR3 sequence is 13 residues long. In germline, CDR1 is GTSNPN, CDR2 SVGIG (reference sequence). This chain's CDR3 is CAWSGNTNTEAFF. In DNA, the CDR3 is TGTGCCTGGAGCGGAAACACGAACACTGAAGCTTTCTTT.

The chain is built from TRBV3-1 and TRBJ1-4; D is unresolved. The CDR3 runs 14 residues. V was trimmed by 5 bases and J by 5 bases, leaving 12 bases between them. CDR1 is LGHDT and CDR2 is YNNKEL in the germline V gene (reference sequence). CDR3 protein: CASSFGLGNEKLFF. The CDR3 nucleotides are TGTGCCAGCAGCTTCGGACTGGGAAATGAAAAACTGTTTTTT.

This clonotype was recorded at least ten times. The genes are TRBV14 and TRBJ1-1; unclear D gene. Germline V gives CDR1 SGHDN, CDR2 FVKESK. With 2 bases removed from V and 7 bases from J, the gap between germline ends came to 5 bases. The CDR3 sequence is 11 residues long. DNA of the CDR3: TGTGCCAGCAGCCAAAATGGTGAAGCTTTCTTT. This translates into CASSQNGEAFF.

This clonotype came up a few times. The chain joins TRBV5-5 to TRBJ2-7; TRBD2 aligns across 9 bases. V lost 7 bases and J lost 6; bases outside the gene matches: 8. The CDR3 is 13 residues long. Germline V gives CDR1 SGHKS, CDR2 YYEKEE (reference sequence). The CDR3 DNA reads TGTGCCAGCGGGCCCGAACTAGCGGGCGAGCAGTACTTC. It yields the protein CASGPELAGEQYF.

This clonotype was counted many times. This chain links TRBV18 with TRBJ1-5; no definite D call. Germline loops: CDR1 KGHSH, CDR2 LQKENI. The ends were cut back, 1 base at V and 3 bases at J, with 13 bases in the middle. CDR3 length: 16 amino acids. CDR3 residues: CASSPRQALPNQPQHF. Here the CDR3 DNA reads TGTGCCAGCTCACCACGGCAGGCGCTCCCCAATCAGCCCCAGCATTTT.

This clonotype was recorded once. With a much larger clone just one base away, this may be a read error. The chain has TRBV27 and TRBJ2-1; D remains unclear. The CDR3 sequence is 11 residues long. Germline V gene lookup returns CDR1 MNHEY and CDR2 SMNVEV (reference sequence). The CDR3 DNA is TGTGCCAGCAGGGTATACAATGAGCAGCTCTTC. Translated: CASRVYNEQLF.